What follows is one TCR beta chain and its context. Its antigen remains unidentified. The source of the sample is a study of Tregs in tolerant kidney transplant recipients. Study-wide findings and caveats: Tolerant patients' donor-specific Tregs expanded beyond overall Tregs, suggesting antigen-driven growth.

The CDR3 covers 15 residues. V lost 3 bases, J lost 3 bases, and 12 bases lay in between. Produced via immunoSEQ multiplex PCR; TCRdb's table is partial and in-frame only. The table includes about 64,000 clones, 95% to 98% detected once. The starting material was Tregs from blood, obtained before the transplant. The gene calls are TRBV23-1 and TRBJ2-1; a possible D gene is TRBD2 (6 bases). TRBV23-1 is an ORF, with its function uncertain. The source is a human donor who received a combined kidney and bone marrow transplant. CDR3 in amino acids: CASSHQRAIYNEQFF. The DNA of the CDR3 is TGCGCCAGCAGTCACCAGCGGGCCATCTACAATGAGCAGTTCTTC.